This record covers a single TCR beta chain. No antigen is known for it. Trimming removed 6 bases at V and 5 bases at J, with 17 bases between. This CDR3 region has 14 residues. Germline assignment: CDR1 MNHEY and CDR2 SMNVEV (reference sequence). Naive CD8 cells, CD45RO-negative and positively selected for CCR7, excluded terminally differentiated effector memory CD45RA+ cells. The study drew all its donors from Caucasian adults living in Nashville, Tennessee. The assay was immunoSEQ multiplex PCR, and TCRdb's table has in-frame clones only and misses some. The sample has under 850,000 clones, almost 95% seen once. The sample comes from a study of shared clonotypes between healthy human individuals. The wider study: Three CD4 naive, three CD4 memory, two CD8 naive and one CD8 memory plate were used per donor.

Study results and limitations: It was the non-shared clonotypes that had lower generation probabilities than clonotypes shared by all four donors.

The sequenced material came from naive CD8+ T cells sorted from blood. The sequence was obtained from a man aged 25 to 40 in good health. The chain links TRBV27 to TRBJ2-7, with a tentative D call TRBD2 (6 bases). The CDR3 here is CASREGGMPNEQYF. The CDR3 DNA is TGTGCCAGCAGGGAGGGCGGGATGCCTAACGAGCAGTACTTC.